A selection of T cell receptor beta chains follows, all from one sample in a study of PD-1 blockade in classical Hodgkin lymphoma. Assay used: immunoSEQ multiplex PCR; TCRdb lists only in-frame clones, some missing. The sample contains fewer than 35,000 clones, approximately 85% of which appear only once. The sequenced sample was peripheral blood mononuclear cells (PBMCs), obtained before the fourth cycle of nivolumab. The receptors here all came from a human donor with classical Hodgkin lymphoma. Both conserved end residues are trimmed from each CDR3.

TRBV6-1	TRBJ1-1	ASSLYPNTEAF
TRBV28	TRBJ1-1	ASSLGTEAF
TRBV7-2	NA	ASSPLREQY
TRBV15	TRBJ1-1	ATSPLVGTEAF
TRBV18	TRBJ1-2	ASSPVTDYGYT
TRBV11-3	TRBJ1-3	ASSLQGPGNTIY
TRBV11-2	TRBJ2-3	ASSLSGPGTDTQY
TRBV10-3	TRBJ1-1	AISESLPQGAEAF
TRBV5-6	TRBJ1-4	ASSPTTGATNEKLF
TRBV28	TRBJ2-3	ASRNPAGTQY
TRBV11-2	TRBJ2-5	ASRQGRETQY
TRBV21-1	TRBJ2-3	ASSKVTDTQY
TRBV7-9	TRBJ1-1	ASSWGRGTEAF
TRBV28	TRBJ1-3	ASSALAEWGNTIY
TRBV9	TRBJ2-7	ASSAQLGNYEQY
TRBV19	TRBJ1-1	ASNRGPWAEAF
TRBV6-6	TRBJ1-3	ASSYRTVSGNTIY
TRBV19	TRBJ1-4	ASSNQWGSNEKLF
TRBV11-3	TRBJ2-1	ASRPDTTNHNEQF
TRBV28	TRBJ1-3	ASRPGTGVLFGNTIY
TRBV4-1	TRBJ2-5	ASSPLGAGGVETQY
TRBV7-9	TRBJ2-7	ASSFPGSVEQY